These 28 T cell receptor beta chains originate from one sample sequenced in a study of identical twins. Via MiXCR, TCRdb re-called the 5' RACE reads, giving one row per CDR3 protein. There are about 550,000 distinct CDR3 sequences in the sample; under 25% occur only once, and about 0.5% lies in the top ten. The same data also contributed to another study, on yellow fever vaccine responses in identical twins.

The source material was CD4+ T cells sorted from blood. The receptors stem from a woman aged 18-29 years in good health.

CDR3 DNA sequence: TGCAGCGTTCTCAAACTAGCCCATCAGTTCTTC. Its protein is CSVLKLAHQFF. V is TRBV29-1 and J is TRBJ2-1; possibly TRBD2 for D (6 bases). V was shortened by 5 bases and J by 13 bases, with 15 bases between the two germline ends. Per the germline V gene, CDR1 is SQVTM and CDR2 is ANQGSEA. The CDR3 spans 11 residues.

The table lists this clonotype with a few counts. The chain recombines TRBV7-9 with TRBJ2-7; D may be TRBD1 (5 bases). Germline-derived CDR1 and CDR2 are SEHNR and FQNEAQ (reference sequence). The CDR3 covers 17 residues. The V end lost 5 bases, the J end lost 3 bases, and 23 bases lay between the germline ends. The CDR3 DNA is TGTGCCAGCAGCCAGAGAACAGGCAATCCATCCGACTACGAGCAGTACTTC. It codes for CASSQRTGNPSDYEQYF.

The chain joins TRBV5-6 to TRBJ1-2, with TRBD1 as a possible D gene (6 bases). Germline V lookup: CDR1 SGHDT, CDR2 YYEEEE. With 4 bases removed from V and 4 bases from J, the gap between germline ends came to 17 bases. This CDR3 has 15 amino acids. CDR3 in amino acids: CASSLLAGEVYGYTF. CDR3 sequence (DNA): TGTGCCAGCAGCCTCTTGGCAGGGGAGGTCTATGGCTACACCTTC.

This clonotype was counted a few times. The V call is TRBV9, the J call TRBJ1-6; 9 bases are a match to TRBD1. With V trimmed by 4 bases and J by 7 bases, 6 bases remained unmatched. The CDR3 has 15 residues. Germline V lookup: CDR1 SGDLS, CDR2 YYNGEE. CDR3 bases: TGTGCCAGCAGCACCCGGGACAGGGTGAATTCACCCCTCCACTTT. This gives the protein CASSTRDRVNSPLHF.

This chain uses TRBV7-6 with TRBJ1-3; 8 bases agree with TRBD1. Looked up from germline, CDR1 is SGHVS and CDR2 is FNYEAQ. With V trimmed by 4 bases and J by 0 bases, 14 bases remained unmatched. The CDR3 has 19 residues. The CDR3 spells CASSSNPGTGLSSGNTIYF. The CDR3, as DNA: TGTGCCAGCAGCTCAAACCCCGGGACAGGCTTAAGCTCTGGAAACACCATATATTTT.

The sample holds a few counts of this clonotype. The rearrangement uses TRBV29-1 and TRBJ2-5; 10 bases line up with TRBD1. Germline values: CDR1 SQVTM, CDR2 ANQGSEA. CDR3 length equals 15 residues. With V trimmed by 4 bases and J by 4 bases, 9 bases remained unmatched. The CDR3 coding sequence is TGCAGCGTTGGGACAGGGGGTACCCACGGAGAGACCCAGTACTTC. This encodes CSVGTGGTHGETQYF.

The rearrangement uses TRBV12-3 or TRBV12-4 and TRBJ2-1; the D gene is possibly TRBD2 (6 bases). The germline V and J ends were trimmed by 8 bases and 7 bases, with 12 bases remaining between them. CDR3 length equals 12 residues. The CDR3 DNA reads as TGTGCCAGCCATGGAGGGACTAATGAGCAGTTCTTC. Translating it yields CASHGGTNEQFF.

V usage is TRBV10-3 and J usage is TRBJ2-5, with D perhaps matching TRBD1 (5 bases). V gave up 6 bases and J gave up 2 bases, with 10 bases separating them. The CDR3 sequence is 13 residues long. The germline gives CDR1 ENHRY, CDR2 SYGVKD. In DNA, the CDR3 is TGTGCCATCAGGGACACGGAACAAGAGACCCAGTACTTC. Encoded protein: CAIRDTEQETQYF.

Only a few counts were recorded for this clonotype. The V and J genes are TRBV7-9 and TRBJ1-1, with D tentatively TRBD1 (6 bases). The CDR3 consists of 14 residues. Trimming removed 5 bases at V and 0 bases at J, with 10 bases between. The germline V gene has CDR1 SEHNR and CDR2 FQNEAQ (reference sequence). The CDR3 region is CASSLRGMNTEAFF. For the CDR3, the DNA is TGTGCCAGCAGCCTCAGGGGAATGAACACTGAAGCTTTCTTT.

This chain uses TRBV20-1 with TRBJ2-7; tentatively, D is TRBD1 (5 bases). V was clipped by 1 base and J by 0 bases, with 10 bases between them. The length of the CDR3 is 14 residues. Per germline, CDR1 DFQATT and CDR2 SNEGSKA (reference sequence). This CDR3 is CSARVAGLSYEQYV. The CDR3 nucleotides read TGCAGTGCTAGAGTGGCAGGGCTCTCCTACGAGCAGTACGTC.

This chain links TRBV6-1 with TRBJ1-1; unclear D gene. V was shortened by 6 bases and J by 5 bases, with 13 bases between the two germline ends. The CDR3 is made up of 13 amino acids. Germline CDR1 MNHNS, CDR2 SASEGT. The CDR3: CASSPGELTEAFF. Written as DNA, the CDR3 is TGTGCCAGCAGCCCTGGGGAACTGACTGAAGCTTTCTTT.

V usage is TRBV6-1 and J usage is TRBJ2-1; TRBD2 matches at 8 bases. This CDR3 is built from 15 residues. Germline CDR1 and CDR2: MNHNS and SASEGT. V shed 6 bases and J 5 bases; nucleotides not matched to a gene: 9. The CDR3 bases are TGTGCCAGCAGGAAGAGCGGGAGTTTTAACAATGAGCAGTTCTTC. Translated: CASRKSGSFNNEQFF.

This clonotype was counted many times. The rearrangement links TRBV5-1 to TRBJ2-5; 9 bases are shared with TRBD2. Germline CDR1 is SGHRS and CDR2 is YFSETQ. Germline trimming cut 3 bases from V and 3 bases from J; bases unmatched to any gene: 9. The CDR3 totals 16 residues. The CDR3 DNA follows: TGCGCCAGCAGCTCCGCTACGACTAGCGGAAAAGAGACCCAGTACTTC. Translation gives CASSSATTSGKETQYF.

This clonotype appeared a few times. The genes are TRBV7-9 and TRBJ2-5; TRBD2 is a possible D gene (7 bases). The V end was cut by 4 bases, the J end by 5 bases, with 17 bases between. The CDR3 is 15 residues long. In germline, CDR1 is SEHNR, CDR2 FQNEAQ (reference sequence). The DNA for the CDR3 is TGTGCCAGCAGCTATGGGGGGGGGCCGATGGAGACCCAGTACTTC. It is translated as CASSYGGGPMETQYF.

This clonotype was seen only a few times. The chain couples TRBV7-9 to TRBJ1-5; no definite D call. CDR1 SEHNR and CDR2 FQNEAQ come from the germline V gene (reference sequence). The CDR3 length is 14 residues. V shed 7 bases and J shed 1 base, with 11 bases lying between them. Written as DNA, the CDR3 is TGTGCCAGCACCAACTATGGCAGCAATCAGCCCCAGCATTTT. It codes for CASTNYGSNQPQHF.

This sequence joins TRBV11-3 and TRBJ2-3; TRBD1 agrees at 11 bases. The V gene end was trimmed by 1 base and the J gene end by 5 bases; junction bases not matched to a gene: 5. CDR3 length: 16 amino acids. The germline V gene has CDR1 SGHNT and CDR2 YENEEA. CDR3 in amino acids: CASSLVGTGGQDTQYF. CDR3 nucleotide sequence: TGTGCCAGCAGCTTAGTTGGGACAGGGGGTCAAGATACGCAGTATTTT.

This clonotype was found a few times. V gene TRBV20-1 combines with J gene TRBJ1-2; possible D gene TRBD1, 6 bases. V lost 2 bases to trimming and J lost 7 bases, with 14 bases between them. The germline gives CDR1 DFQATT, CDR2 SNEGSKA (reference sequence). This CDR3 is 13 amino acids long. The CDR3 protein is CSARSPQGSGYTF. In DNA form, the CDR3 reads TGCAGTGCTAGATCCCCGCAGGGGAGTGGCTACACCTTC.

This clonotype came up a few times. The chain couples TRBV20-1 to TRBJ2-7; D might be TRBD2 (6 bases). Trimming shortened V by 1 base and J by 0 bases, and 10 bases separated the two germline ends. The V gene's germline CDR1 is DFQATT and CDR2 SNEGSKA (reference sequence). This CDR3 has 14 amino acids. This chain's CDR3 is CSARAEGSSYEQYV. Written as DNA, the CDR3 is TGCAGTGCTAGAGCGGAGGGGAGCTCCTACGAGCAGTACGTC.

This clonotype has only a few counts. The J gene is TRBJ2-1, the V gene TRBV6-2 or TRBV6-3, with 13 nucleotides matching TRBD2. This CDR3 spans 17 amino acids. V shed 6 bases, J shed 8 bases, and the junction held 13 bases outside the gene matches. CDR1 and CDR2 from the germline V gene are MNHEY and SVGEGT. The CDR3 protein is CASSQRLAGGPGDEQFF. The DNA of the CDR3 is TGTGCCAGCAGCCAGCGACTAGCGGGAGGACCAGGGGATGAGCAGTTCTTC.

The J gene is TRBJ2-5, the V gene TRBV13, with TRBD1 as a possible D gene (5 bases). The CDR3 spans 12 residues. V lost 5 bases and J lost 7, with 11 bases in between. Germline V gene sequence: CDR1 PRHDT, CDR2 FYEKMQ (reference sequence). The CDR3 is CASSPRGGTQYF. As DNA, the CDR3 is TGTGCCAGCAGCCCTAGGGGTGGGACCCAGTACTTC. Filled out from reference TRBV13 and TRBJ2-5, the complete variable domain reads AAGVIQSPRHLIKEKRETATLKCYPIPRHDTVYWYQQGPGQDPQFLISFYEKMQSDKGSIPDRFSAQQFSDYHSELNMSSLELGDSALYFCASSPRGGTQYFGPGTRLLVL.

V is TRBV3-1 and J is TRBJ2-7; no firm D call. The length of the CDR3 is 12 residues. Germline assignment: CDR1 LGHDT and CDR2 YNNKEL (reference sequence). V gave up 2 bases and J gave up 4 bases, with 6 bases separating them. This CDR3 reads CASSQLNYEQYF. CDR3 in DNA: TGTGCCAGCAGCCAACTAAATTACGAGCAGTACTTC.

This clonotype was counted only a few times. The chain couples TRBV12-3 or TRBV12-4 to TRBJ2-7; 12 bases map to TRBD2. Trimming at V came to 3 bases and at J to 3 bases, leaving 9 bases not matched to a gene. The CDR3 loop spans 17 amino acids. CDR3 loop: CASSFGTSGRRSYEQYF. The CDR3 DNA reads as TGTGCCAGCAGTTTTGGTACTAGCGGGAGGCGAAGCTACGAGCAGTACTTC.

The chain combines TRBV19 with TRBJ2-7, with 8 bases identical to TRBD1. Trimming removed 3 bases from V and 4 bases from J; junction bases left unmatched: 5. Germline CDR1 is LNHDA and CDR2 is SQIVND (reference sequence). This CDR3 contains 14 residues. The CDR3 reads CASSIVQGEYEQYF. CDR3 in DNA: TGTGCCAGTAGTATTGTACAGGGGGAGTACGAGCAGTACTTC.

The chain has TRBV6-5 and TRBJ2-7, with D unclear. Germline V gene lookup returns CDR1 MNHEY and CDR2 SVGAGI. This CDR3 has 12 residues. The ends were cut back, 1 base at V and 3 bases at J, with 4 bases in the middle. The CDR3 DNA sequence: TGTGCCAGCAGTTACTTGAACTACGAGCAGTACTTC. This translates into CASSYLNYEQYF.

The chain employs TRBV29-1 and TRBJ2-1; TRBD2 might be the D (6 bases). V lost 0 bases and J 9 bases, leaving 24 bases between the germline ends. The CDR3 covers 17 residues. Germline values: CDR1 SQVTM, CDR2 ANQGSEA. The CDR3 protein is CSVEDRRAGRTTTEQFF. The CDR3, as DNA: TGCAGCGTTGAAGACCGCCGTGCGGGGAGGACTACAACTGAGCAGTTCTTC.

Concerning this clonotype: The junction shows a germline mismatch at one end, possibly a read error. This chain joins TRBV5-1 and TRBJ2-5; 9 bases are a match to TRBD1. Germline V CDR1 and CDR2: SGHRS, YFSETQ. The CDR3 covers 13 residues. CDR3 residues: CASSLGQGETQHF. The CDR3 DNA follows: TGCGCCAGCAGCTTGGGACAGGGGGAGACCCAGCACTTC.

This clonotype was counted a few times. As DNA, the CDR3 is TGTGCCAGCAGCCAAGCGGGGGGGTACAATGAGCAGTTCTTC. Protein product: CASSQAGGYNEQFF. This chain joins TRBV3-1 and TRBJ2-1; 8 bases map to TRBD2. Looked up from germline, CDR1 is LGHDT and CDR2 is YNNKEL (reference sequence). CDR3 length equals 14 residues. Trimming cost V 1 base and J 4 bases; bases outside gene matches: 0.

The CDR3 here is CASRQGAVSSTDTQYF. CDR3 bases: TGCGCCAGCCGACAGGGGGCGGTTTCCAGCACAGATACGCAGTATTTT. The chain employs TRBV5-1 and TRBJ2-3, with 10 bases identical to TRBD1. The length of the CDR3 is 16 residues. Germline values: CDR1 SGHRS, CDR2 YFSETQ. V trimming: 7 bases; J trimming: 0 bases; junction bases outside the gene matches: 8.